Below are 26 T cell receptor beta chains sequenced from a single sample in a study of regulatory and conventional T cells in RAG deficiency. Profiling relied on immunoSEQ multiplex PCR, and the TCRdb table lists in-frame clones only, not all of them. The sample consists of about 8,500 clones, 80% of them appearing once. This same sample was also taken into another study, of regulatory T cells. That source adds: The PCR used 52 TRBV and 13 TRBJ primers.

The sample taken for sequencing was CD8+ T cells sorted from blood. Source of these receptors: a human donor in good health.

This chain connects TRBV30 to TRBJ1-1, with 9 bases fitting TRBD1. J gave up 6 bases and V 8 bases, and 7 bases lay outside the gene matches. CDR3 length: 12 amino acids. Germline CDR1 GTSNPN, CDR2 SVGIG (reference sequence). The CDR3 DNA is TGTGCCACTACAGGGGGCTTCGCTGAAGCTTTCTTT. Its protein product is CATTGGFAEAFF.

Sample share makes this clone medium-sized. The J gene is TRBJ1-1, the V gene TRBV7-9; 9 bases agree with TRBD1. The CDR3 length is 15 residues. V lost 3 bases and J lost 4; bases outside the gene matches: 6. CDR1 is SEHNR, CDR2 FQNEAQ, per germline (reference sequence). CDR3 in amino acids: CASSFGTGRSTEAFF. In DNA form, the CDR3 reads TGTGCCAGCAGCTTCGGGACAGGGAGGAGCACTGAAGCTTTCTTT.

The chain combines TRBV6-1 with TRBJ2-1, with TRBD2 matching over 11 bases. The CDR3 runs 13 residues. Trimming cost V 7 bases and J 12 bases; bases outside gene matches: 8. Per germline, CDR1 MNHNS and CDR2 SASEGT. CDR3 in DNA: TGTGCCAGCACCCCGGGGACTAGCGGAGGGCAGTTCTTC. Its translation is CASTPGTSGGQFF.

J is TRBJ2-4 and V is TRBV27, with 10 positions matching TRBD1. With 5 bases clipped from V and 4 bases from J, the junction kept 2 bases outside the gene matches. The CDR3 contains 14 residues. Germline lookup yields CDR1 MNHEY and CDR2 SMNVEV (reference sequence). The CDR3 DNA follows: TGTGCCAGCAGTACGGGACAGGGGAAAAACATTCAGTACTTC. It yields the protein CASSTGQGKNIQYF.

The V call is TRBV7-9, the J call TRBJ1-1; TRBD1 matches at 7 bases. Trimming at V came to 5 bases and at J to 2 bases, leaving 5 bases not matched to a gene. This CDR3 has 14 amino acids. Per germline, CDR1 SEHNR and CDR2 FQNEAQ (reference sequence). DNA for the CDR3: TGTGCCAGCAGCCTGAGACAGGGTAACACTGAAGCTTTCTTT. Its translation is CASSLRQGNTEAFF. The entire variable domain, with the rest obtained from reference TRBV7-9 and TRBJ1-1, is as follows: DTGVSQNPRHKITKRGQNVTFRCDPISEHNRLYWYRQTLGQGPEFLTYFQNEAQLEKSRLLSDRFSAERPKGSFSTLEIQRTEQGDSAMYLCASSLRQGNTEAFFGQGTRLTVV.

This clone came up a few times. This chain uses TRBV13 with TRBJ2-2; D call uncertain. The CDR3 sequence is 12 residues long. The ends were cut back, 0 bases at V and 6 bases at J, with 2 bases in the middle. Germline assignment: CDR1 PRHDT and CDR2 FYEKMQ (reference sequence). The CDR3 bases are TGTGCCAGCAGCTTAGGACCCGGGGAGCTGTTTTTT. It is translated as CASSLGPGELFF.

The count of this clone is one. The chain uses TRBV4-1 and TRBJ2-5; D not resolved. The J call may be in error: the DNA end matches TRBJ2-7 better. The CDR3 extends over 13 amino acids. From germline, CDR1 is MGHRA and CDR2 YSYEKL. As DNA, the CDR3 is TGCGCCAGCAGTGATACTTTAATGTACGAGCAGTACTTC. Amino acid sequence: CASSDTLMYEQYF.

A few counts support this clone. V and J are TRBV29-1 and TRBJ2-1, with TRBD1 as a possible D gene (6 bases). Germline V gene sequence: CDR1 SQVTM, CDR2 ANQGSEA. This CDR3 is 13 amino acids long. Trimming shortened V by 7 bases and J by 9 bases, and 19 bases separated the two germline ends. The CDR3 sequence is CSGGGGNSGEQFF. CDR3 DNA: TGCAGCGGTGGGGGCGGAAATTCGGGTGAGCAGTTCTTC.

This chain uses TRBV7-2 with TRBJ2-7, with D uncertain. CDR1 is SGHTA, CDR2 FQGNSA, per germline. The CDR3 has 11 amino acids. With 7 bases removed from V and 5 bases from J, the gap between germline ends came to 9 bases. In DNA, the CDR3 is TGTGCCAGCACCCCGGGTGACGAGCAGTACTTC. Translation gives CASTPGDEQYF. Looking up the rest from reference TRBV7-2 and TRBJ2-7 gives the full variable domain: GAGVSQSPSNKVTEKGKDVELRCDPISGHTALYWYRQSLGQGLEFLIYFQGNSAPDKSGLPSDRFSAERTGGSVSTLTIQRTQQEDSAVYLCASTPGDEQYFGPGTRLTVT.

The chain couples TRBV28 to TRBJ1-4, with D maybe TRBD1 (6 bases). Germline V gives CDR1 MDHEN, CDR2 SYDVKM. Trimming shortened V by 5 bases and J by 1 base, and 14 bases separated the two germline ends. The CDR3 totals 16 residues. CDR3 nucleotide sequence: TGTGCCAGCAGTCCAGGACAGAGGCAAACTAATGAAAAACTGTTTTTT. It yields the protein CASSPGQRQTNEKLFF.

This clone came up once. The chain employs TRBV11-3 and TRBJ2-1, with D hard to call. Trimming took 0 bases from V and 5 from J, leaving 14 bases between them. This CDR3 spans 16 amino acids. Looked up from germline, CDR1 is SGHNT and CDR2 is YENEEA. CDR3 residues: CASSLDSQAIHNEQFF. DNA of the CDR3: TGTGCCAGCAGCTTAGATTCCCAGGCGATCCACAATGAGCAGTTCTTC.

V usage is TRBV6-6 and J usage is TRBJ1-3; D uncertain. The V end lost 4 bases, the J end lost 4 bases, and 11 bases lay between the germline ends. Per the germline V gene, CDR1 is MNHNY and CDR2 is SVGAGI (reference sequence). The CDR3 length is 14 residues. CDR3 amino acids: CASSSRTRGNTIYF. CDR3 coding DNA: TGTGCCAGCAGTTCCAGGACGAGAGGAAACACCATATATTTT.

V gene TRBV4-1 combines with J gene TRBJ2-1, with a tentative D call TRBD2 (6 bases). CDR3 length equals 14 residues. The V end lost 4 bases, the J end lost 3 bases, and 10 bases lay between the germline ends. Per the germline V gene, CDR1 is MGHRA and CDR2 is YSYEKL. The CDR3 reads CASSLMTSYNEQFF. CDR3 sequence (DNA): TGCGCCAGCAGCCTTATGACTAGCTACAATGAGCAGTTCTTC.

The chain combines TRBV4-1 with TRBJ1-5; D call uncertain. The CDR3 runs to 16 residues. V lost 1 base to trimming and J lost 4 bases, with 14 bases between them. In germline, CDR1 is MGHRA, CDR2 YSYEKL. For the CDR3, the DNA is TGCGCCAGCAGCCAAGTGGCAAGTAAGGGTAATCAGCCCCAGCATTTT. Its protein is CASSQVASKGNQPQHF.

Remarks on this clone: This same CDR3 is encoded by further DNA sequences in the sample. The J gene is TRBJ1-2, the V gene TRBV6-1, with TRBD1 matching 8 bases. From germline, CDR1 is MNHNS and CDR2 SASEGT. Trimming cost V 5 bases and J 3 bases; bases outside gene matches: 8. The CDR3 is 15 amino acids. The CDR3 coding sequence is TGTGCCAGCAGTAATGGGACAGGTTTAGACTATGGCTACACCTTC. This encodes CASSNGTGLDYGYTF.

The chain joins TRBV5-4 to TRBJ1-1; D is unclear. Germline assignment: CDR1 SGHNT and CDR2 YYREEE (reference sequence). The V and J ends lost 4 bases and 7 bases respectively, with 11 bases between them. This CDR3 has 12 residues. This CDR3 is CASSPQDGEAFF. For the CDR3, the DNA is TGTGCCAGCAGCCCGCAAGACGGTGAAGCTTTCTTT.

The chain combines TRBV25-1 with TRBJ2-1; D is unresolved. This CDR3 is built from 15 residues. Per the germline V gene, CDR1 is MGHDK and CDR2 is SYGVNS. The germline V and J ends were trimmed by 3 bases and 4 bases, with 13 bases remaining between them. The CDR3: CASSDPRPLYNEQFF. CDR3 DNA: TGTGCCAGCAGTGATCCTCGACCTTTATACAATGAGCAGTTCTTC.

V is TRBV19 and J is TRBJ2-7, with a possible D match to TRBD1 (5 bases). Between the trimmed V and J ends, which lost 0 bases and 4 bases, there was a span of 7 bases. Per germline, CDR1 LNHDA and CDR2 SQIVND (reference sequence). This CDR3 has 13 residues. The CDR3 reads CASSIEDSYEQYF. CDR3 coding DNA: TGTGCCAGTAGTATAGAAGACAGTTACGAGCAGTACTTC.

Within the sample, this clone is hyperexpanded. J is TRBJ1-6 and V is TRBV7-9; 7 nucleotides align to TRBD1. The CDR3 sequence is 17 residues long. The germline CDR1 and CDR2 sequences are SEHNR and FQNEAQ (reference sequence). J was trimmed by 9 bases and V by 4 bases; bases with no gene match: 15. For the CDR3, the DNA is TGTGCCAGCAGCTCCCACGACCTACAGGGGCCCTCTTCACCCCTCCACTTT. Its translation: CASSSHDLQGPSSPLHF.

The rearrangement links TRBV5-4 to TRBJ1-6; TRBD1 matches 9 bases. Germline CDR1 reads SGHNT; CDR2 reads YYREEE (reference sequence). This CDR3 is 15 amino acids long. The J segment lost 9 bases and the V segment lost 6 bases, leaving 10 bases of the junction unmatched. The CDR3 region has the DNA TGTGCCAGCACCCCGGGACAGGGTAGCGGTTCACCCCTCCACTTT. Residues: CASTPGQGSGSPLHF.

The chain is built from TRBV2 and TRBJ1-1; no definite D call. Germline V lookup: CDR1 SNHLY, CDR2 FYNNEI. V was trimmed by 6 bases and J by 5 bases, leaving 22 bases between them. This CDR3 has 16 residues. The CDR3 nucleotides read TGTGCCAGCAGCGATCCATGGGGAGAGAGACGGACTGAAGCTTTCTTT. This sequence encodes CASSDPWGERRTEAFF.

As DNA, the CDR3 is TGTGCCAGCAGTTTATTAGTGGGAGTATGGGATGAGCAGTTCTTC. As protein: CASSLLVGVWDEQFF. V usage is TRBV27 and J usage is TRBJ2-1; maybe TRBD2 (5 bases). The CDR3 runs to 15 residues. Trimming left V 1 base short and J 8 bases short, with 15 bases between. Germline CDR1 is MNHEY and CDR2 is SMNVEV (reference sequence).

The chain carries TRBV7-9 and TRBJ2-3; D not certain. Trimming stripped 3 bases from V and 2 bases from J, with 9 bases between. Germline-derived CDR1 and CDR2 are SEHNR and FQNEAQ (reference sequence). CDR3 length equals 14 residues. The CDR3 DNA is TGTGCCAGCAGCTTCGGACCCCCCACAGATACGCAGTATTTT. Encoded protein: CASSFGPPTDTQYF.

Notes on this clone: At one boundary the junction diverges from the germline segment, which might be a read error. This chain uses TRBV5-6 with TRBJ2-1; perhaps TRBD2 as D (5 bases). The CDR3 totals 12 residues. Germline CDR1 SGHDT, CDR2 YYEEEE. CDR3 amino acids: CASGLTYGMSVF. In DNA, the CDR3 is TGTGCCAGCGGCCTCACATACGGGATGAGTGTCTTC.

DNA for the CDR3: TGTGCCAGCAGCTTAGGCCGGGGCGGAGACACCGGGGAGCTGTTTTTT. Translation: CASSLGRGGDTGELFF. This chain uses TRBV13 with TRBJ2-2; perhaps D is TRBD1 or TRBD2 (5 bases each). The CDR3 is 16 residues long. V was pared by 0 bases and J by 3 bases, with 11 bases between. Looked up from germline, CDR1 is PRHDT and CDR2 is FYEKMQ (reference sequence).

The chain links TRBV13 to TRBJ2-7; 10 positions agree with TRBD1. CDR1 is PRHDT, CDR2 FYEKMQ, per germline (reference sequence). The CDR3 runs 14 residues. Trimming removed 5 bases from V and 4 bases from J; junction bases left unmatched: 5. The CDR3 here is CASSPGQGVYEQYF. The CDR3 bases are TGTGCCAGCAGCCCCGGACAGGGGGTTTACGAGCAGTACTTC.